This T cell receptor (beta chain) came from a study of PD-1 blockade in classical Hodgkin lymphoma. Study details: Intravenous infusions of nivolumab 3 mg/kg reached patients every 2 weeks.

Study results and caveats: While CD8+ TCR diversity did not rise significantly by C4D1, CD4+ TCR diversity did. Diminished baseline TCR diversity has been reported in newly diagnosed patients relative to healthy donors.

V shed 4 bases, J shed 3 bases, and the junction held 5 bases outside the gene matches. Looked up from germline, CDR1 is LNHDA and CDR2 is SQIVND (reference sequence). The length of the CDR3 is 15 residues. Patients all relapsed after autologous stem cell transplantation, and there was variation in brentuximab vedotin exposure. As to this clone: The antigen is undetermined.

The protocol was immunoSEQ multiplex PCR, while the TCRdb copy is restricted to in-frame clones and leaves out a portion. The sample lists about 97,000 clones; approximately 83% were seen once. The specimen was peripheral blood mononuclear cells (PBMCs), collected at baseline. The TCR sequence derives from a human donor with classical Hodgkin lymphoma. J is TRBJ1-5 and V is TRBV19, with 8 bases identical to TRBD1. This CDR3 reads CASSKETGVNQPQHF. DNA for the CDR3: TGTGCCAGTAGTAAGGAGACAGGGGTCAATCAGCCCCAGCATTTT.